The T cell receptor beta chain under discussion was sequenced for a study of cytomegalovirus exposure and HLA in healthy donors (dated by TCRdb to 2016 to 2017). With respect to the entire study: The 500 to 800 repertoires of the first cohort and the 120 validation repertoires were produced on the same platform, according to a later analysis. The aim of the study was to test whether cataloging public T cell receptors could identify signatures of past pathogen exposure. A separate validation cohort of about 110 different subjects was used in addition to the 666-subject first cohort. To predict cytomegalovirus infection status, the study combined high-throughput TCR immunosequencing, statistical association of individual TCRs with disease status, and machine learning.

Trimming takes 3 bases from V and 5 bases from J, and the germline ends sit 4 bases apart. The germline V gene provides CDR1 MDHEN and CDR2 SYDVKM. Including the terminal cysteine and phenylalanine, the CDR3 comprises 11 residues. Just the 33-base CDR3 DNA is kept, in frame starting at base 1. The donors were included in the validation cohort of 120 subjects, a group kept apart from the roughly 700-subject first cohort. Preparation of the library involved the immunoSEQ multiplex PCR assay. Regarding the original processing steps: To diagnose cytomegalovirus status from the catalog of TCR beta chain sequences, a statistical classification framework was built. Imported from immuneACCESS, the table was reduced by TCRdb to in-frame sequences with V and J called. These copies leave out some clones; in studies compared against another copy, an unresolved V gene accounts for under half, and the cause of the remainder is not known. That table furnishes V, J and clone size, whereas the DNA furnished D and trimming. In this sample the table shows 120,000 to 150,000 clones, almost 90% of which occur a single time. Of the sample, around 8% is held by the ten largest clones.

Findings and caveats that apply to the study as a whole: According to the authors, the approach could potentially be generalized to other disease states and immunological phenotypes. In vitro tests confirmed that a few of the cytomegalovirus-associated TCR beta chains recognize cytomegalovirus antigens. Most TCR sequences were observed very rarely across donors, whereas some public TCRs were present in many individuals. In the study, around 150 TCR beta chains were listed as associated with cytomegalovirus. A later analysis lacked HLA typing for the validation cohort, so it scored co-occurrence in that cohort across all 110 or so repertoires. In a later analysis, TCRs clustered in the first cohort were found to also tend to co-occur in the 120 validation repertoires, with approximately 93% of cluster scores above 0. The classifier was reported to diagnose cytomegalovirus status with high specificity and sensitivity in both the original and validation cohorts.

Worth noting for this clone: No antigen is known for it. The sample holds no much larger clone one base away, and base qualities are not on file.

The chain was built from TRBV28 and TRBJ1-2; the D segment cannot be called with confidence. What was sequenced was PBMCs. The sequence came from a woman aged 18-35 years in good health and CMV-seropositive. The DNA reads as follows: TGTGCCAGCAGTTTTGAGTATGGCTACACCTTC. Its protein is CASSFEYGYTF.